This is a list of T cell receptor beta chains from one sample in a study of response to subunit inactivated influenza vaccine. MiXCR, run by TCRdb on the RT-PCR reads, gives a single entry per CDR3 protein. The sample lists approximately 680,000 distinct CDR3 sequences, approximately 14% seen once, with 9.5% to 13% in the top ten. The material sequenced was PBMCs from blood, taken roughly 12 days after vaccination. These receptor sequences come from a man in his fifties who received an inactivated influenza vaccine. CDR3s include the opening cysteine and the closing phenylalanine or tryptophan. The order of the fields is CDR3 protein, CDR3 DNA, J gene, CDR3 length, D gene, clone size, V gene. D genes are given only for firm matches. The size field is filled for only some rows; it gives once, few, many or a size class.

CASSSLAGGLYEQYF | TGTGCCAGCAGCTCTCTAGCGGGAGGGCTGTACGAGCAGTACTTC | TRBJ2-7 | 15 | TRBD2 | NA | TRBV7-9
CSASEDYYGYTF | TGCAGTGCTAGCGAGGATTACTATGGCTACACCTTC | TRBJ1-2 | 12 | NA | NA | TRBV20-1
CASSYTGIQETQYF | TGTGCCAGCAGTTACACAGGAATCCAAGAGACCCAGTACTTC | TRBJ2-5 | 14 | NA | few | TRBV6-5
CASSSQGAFGDEQFF | TGTGCCAGCAGTTCCCAGGGGGCGTTCGGGGATGAGCAGTTCTTC | TRBJ2-1 | 15 | TRBD1 | NA | TRBV28
CASSQRRGTSGITTYNEQFF | TGCGCCAGCAGCCAAAGACGAGGGACTAGCGGGATTACGACCTACAATGAGCAGTTCTTC | TRBJ2-1 | 20 | TRBD2 | many | TRBV4-3
CASSFNSPNNEQFF | TGTGCCAGCAGCTTTAACTCGCCTAACAATGAGCAGTTCTTC | TRBJ2-1 | 14 | NA | NA | TRBV7-9
CASTLGHGVYGYTF | TGTGCCAGCACTTTGGGGCATGGCGTCTATGGCTACACCTTC | TRBJ1-2 | 14 | NA | NA | TRBV12-3/TRBV12-4
CASSVVPNEQFF | TGTGCCAGCAGCGTAGTCCCCAATGAGCAGTTCTTC | TRBJ2-1 | 12 | NA | NA | TRBV9
CASSPEGGGLQPQHF | TGTGCCAGCAGCCCCGAGGGAGGGGGCCTTCAGCCCCAGCATTTT | TRBJ1-5 | 15 | TRBD1 | NA | TRBV7-9
CATSSRTSGLAETQYF | TGTGCCACCAGCAGCCGGACTAGCGGGCTGGCAGAGACCCAGTACTTC | TRBJ2-5 | 16 | TRBD2 | NA | TRBV15
CASSFGATANQPQHF | TGTGCCAGCAGCTTTGGTGCGACAGCCAATCAGCCCCAGCATTTT | TRBJ1-5 | 15 | NA | few | TRBV7-6
CSVEQGDRTGELFF | TGCAGCGTTGAGCAGGGGGATCGTACCGGGGAGCTGTTTTTT | TRBJ2-2 | 14 | TRBD1 | few | TRBV29-1
CASTHSGGWEQYF | TGTGCCAGCACCCACTCAGGGGGCTGGGAGCAGTACTTC | TRBJ2-7 | 13 | TRBD1 | NA | TRBV7-9
CASSGPGRLYNSPLHF | TGTGCCAGCAGTGGACCAGGACGCCTCTATAATTCACCCCTCCACTTT | TRBJ1-6 | 16 | NA | few | TRBV25-1
CASSLWYGNEQFF | TGTGCCAGCAGCCTTTGGTATGGCAATGAGCAGTTCTTC | TRBJ2-1 | 13 | NA | NA | TRBV6-1
CASSLVTGKGGYTF | TGTGCCAGCAGCTTAGTAACAGGGAAGGGAGGCTACACCTTC | TRBJ1-2 | 14 | NA | NA | TRBV7-9
CASSSHNSPLHF | TGTGCCAGCAGTTCCCATAATTCACCCCTCCACTTT | TRBJ1-6 | 12 | NA | NA | TRBV3-1
CASSPGEGSYEQYF | TGTGCCAGCTCACCTGGTGAGGGCTCCTACGAGCAGTACTTC | TRBJ2-7 | 14 | NA | few | TRBV18
CASSRGLAGGGVSYEQYF | TGCGCCAGCAGCCGGGGACTAGCGGGAGGGGGTGTGTCGTACGAGCAGTACTTC | TRBJ2-7 | 18 | TRBD2 | NA | TRBV5-1
CASSIRAGIHEQYF | TGTGCCAGTAGTATCCGGGCGGGGATCCACGAGCAGTACTTC | TRBJ2-7 | 14 | NA | few | TRBV19
CSARFYNEQFF | TGCAGTGCTAGATTCTACAATGAGCAGTTCTTC | TRBJ2-1 | 11 | NA | few | TRBV20-1
CTFSSGTSGRARSYNEQFF | TGTACCTTCAGTTCAGGGACTAGCGGGAGGGCCAGGTCCTACAATGAGCAGTTCTTC | TRBJ2-1 | 19 | TRBD2 | NA | TRBV2
CATSRDKEETQYF | TGTGCCACCAGCAGAGATAAGGAAGAGACCCAGTACTTC | TRBJ2-5 | 13 | NA | NA | TRBV15
CSARRDRGFHEQYF | TGCAGTGCTAGAAGGGACAGGGGTTTCCACGAGCAGTACTTC | TRBJ2-7 | 14 | TRBD1 | few | TRBV20-1
CAISESNGGATDTQYF | TGTGCCATCAGTGAGTCGAACGGGGGGGCCACAGATACGCAGTATTTT | TRBJ2-3 | 16 | TRBD2 | NA | TRBV10-3
CASSPDTSDEQYF | TGTGCCAGCAGCCCTGATACTAGCGACGAGCAGTACTTC | TRBJ2-7 | 13 | TRBD2 | few | TRBV2
CSVEDPKGEFSYNEQFF | TGCAGCGTTGAAGACCCGAAAGGGGAGTTCTCCTACAATGAGCAGTTCTTC | TRBJ2-1 | 17 | NA | few | TRBV29-1
CASSAGPETQYF | TGTGCCAGCAGTGCCGGGCCCGAGACCCAGTACTTC | TRBJ2-5 | 12 | NA | NA | TRBV12-3/TRBV12-4
CASSFGRMNTEAFF | TGTGCCAGCAGTTTTGGCAGGATGAACACTGAAGCTTTCTTT | TRBJ1-1 | 14 | NA | many | TRBV11-2
CASSLAAGGGTYEQYF | TGTGCCAGCAGCTTAGCGGCGGGAGGGGGAACCTACGAGCAGTACTTC | TRBJ2-7 | 16 | TRBD2 | NA | TRBV7-2
CASSPFRTGSTGVLFF | TGTGCCAGCAGCCCTTTTCGGACAGGGAGCACCGGGGTGCTGTTTTTT | TRBJ2-2 | 16 | TRBD1 | once | TRBV11-2
CASSSSENYGYTF | TGTGCCAGCAGCTCCTCAGAAAACTATGGCTACACCTTC | TRBJ1-2 | 13 | NA | many | TRBV7-9
CASSFGLDRSYEQYF | TGTGCCAGTAGCTTCGGATTGGACCGTTCCTACGAGCAGTACTTC | TRBJ2-7 | 15 | NA | once | TRBV19
CASSYSTGGRSYEQYF | TGTGCCAGCAGTTACTCGACCGGGGGTCGCTCCTACGAGCAGTACTTC | TRBJ2-7 | 16 | NA | few | TRBV6-5
CASRGQGRVGNTIYF | TGTGCCAGCAGGGGACAGGGAAGGGTTGGAAACACCATATATTTT | TRBJ1-3 | 15 | TRBD1 | few | TRBV12-3/TRBV12-4
CASTKGGNLGTEAFF | TGTGCCAGCACGAAGGGGGGAAACCTGGGGACTGAAGCTTTCTTT | TRBJ1-1 | 15 | NA | NA | TRBV6-1
CASSSGAVYNSPLHF | TGTGCCAGCAGCTCAGGAGCAGTCTATAATTCACCCCTCCACTTT | TRBJ1-6 | 15 | NA | NA | TRBV11-1
CASSPVGLGTDTQYF | TGTGCCAGCAGCCCAGTCGGACTAGGGACAGATACGCAGTATTTT | TRBJ2-3 | 15 | TRBD2 | NA | TRBV9
CASSQEVGTSVYNEQFF | TGCGCCAGCAGCCAAGAGGTGGGGACTTCGGTCTACAATGAGCAGTTCTTC | TRBJ2-1 | 17 | NA | few | TRBV4-3
CASSLSRLGHTEAFF | TGTGCCAGCAGTCTCTCCCGTTTAGGGCACACTGAAGCTTTCTTT | TRBJ1-1 | 15 | NA | few | TRBV6-2/TRBV6-3
CATGTSGDYNEQFF | TGTGCCACCGGGACTAGCGGAGATTACAATGAGCAGTTCTTC | TRBJ2-1 | 14 | TRBD2 | many | TRBV10-3
CSARDGRQAGEKLFF | TGCAGTGCTAGAGATGGGCGACAGGCGGGTGAAAAACTGTTTTTT | TRBJ1-4 | 15 | NA | NA | TRBV20-1
CATSGGADTQYF | TGTGCCACCAGTGGGGGGGCAGATACGCAGTATTTT | TRBJ2-3 | 12 | NA | few | TRBV24-1